One sample yielded the 28 T cell receptor beta chains listed below, sequenced in a study of OX40 agonist ivuxolimab in advanced cancers. The assay was immunoSEQ multiplex PCR, and TCRdb's table has in-frame clones only and misses some. The sample lists roughly 61,000 clones, roughly 90% seen once, with around 25% in the top ten. Sequenced here: CD4+ or CD8+ T cells sorted from blood, sampled in a trial of the OX40 agonist ivuxolimab. These receptors were obtained from an adult with an advanced solid tumor such as melanoma, head and neck, liver or kidney cancer.

The chain combines TRBV4-2 with TRBJ2-5; possibly TRBD1 or TRBD2 for D (5 bases each). The germline gives CDR1 LGHNA, CDR2 YNFKEQ. The CDR3 has 14 residues. Trimming removed 2 bases from V and 2 bases from J, with 9 bases in between. The CDR3 DNA reads TGTGCCAGCAGCCAACCCGGGACGCAAGAGACCCAGTACTTC. It is translated as CASSQPGTQETQYF.

The rearrangement links TRBV19 to TRBJ1-1; D is unresolved. Trimming cost V 5 bases and J 1 base, with 11 bases left between them. The CDR3 has 14 residues. CDR1 and CDR2 from the germline V gene are LNHDA and SQIVND (reference sequence). The CDR3 loop reads CASSPPLQNTEAFF. As DNA, the CDR3 is TGTGCCAGTAGTCCTCCACTTCAGAACACTGAAGCTTTCTTT.

This clone came up a few times. The CDR3 protein is CASSQDYWTVNTEAFF. Here the CDR3 DNA reads TGTGCCAGCAGCCAAGATTATTGGACAGTGAACACTGAAGCTTTCTTT. The chain joins TRBV4-2 to TRBJ1-1; weak D call: TRBD1 (6 bases). The CDR3 consists of 16 residues. Looked up from germline, CDR1 is LGHNA and CDR2 is YNFKEQ. The V gene lost 0 bases and the J gene lost 0 bases, with 11 bases spanning the gap.

V and J are TRBV10-3 and TRBJ1-1; 11 positions match TRBD1. Germline trimming cut 3 bases from V and 3 bases from J; bases unmatched to any gene: 6. Germline assignment: CDR1 ENHRY and CDR2 SYGVKD. The CDR3 has 16 residues. The CDR3 DNA sequence: TGTGCCATCAGTGAAGGCCCGGGACAGGGGGACACTGAAGCTTTCTTT. It encodes CAISEGPGQGDTEAFF.

CDR3 in amino acids: CASSLYPPSGDITDTQYF. CDR3 in DNA: TGTGCCAGCAGTTTATACCCCCCTAGCGGGGACATAACAGATACGCAGTATTTT. The chain uses TRBV28 and TRBJ2-3, with 9 bases aligning to TRBD2. There are 18 residues in the CDR3. V dropped 1 base and J dropped 3; count of bases not matched to a gene: 11. Germline CDR1 and CDR2: MDHEN and SYDVKM.

This chain links TRBV19 with TRBJ2-5; the D is unclear. Trimming removed 5 bases from V and 1 base from J, with 8 bases in between. The CDR3 length is 13 residues. Germline V lookup: CDR1 LNHDA, CDR2 SQIVND (reference sequence). CDR3 DNA sequence: TGTGCCAGTAGTCCCTTCCTCCAAGAGACCCAGTACTTC. It codes for CASSPFLQETQYF. Together with reference TRBV19 and TRBJ2-5, the CDR3 gives the full variable domain: DGGITQSPKYLFRKEGQNVTLSCEQNLNHDAMYWYRQDPGQGLRLIYYSQIVNDFQKGDIAEGYSVSREKKESFPLTVTSAQKNPTAFYLCASSPFLQETQYFGPGTRLLVL.

The rearrangement links TRBV28 to TRBJ2-3; TRBD2 agrees at 12 bases. Germline CDR1 MDHEN, CDR2 SYDVKM. The V and J ends lost 2 bases and 0 bases, in that order; junction bases with no gene match: 12. This CDR3 is built from 20 residues. DNA for the CDR3: TGTGCCAGCAGTTTAACTACCTCTAGCGGGGGGGCCGTAAGCACAGATACGCAGTATTTT. This gives the protein CASSLTTSSGGAVSTDTQYF.

The chain combines TRBV6-5 with TRBJ2-1; D not resolved. The V gene lost 2 bases and the J gene lost 7 bases, with 15 bases spanning the gap. Germline CDR1 MNHEY, CDR2 SVGAGI. The CDR3 is 15 residues long. CDR3 sequence: CASSYPTPIGNEQFF. DNA for the CDR3: TGTGCCAGCAGTTACCCAACCCCTATAGGGAATGAGCAGTTCTTC.

CDR3 sequence reads: CASSVVTGYGYTF. In DNA form, the CDR3 reads TGTGCCAGCAGCGTAGTGACAGGGTATGGCTACACCTTC. The chain uses TRBV9 and TRBJ1-2, with TRBD1 identical over 7 bases. The CDR3 has 13 amino acids. V lost 0 bases, J lost 5 bases, and 1 base stayed unmatched. Germline CDR1 is SGDLS and CDR2 is YYNGEE.

The DNA of the CDR3 is TGTGCCAGCAGTTACTCGTACGGGGGGGTTGCTTTCTTT. It translates to CASSYSYGGVAFF. V usage is TRBV6-6 and J usage is TRBJ1-1; possibly TRBD1 for D (5 bases). The CDR3 is 13 residues long. Looked up from germline, CDR1 is MNHNY and CDR2 is SVGAGI (reference sequence). V was trimmed by 0 bases and J by 11 bases, leaving 13 bases between them.

The V gene is TRBV7-9, the J gene TRBJ2-3; D gene ambiguous. V was shortened by 3 bases and J by 1 base, with 2 bases between the two germline ends. CDR3 length equals 12 residues. Germline V CDR1 and CDR2: SEHNR, FQNEAQ (reference sequence). As DNA, the CDR3 is TGTGCCAGCAGCTTTGGCACAGATACGCAGTATTTT. Residues: CASSFGTDTQYF.

The chain employs TRBV23-1 and TRBJ1-5; 10 positions agree with TRBD1. TRBV23-1 is an open reading frame, and its role is uncertain. V trimming: 0 bases; J trimming: 7 bases; junction bases outside the gene matches: 15. CDR3 length equals 19 residues. The CDR3 DNA reads as TGCGCCAGCAGTCAATCGTTGCGACAGGGGGCACCTTCCCCCCAGCCCCAGCATTTT. Translated: CASSQSLRQGAPSPQPQHF.

This chain links TRBV4-3 with TRBJ2-1; the match to TRBD2 covers 11 bases. V trimming: 0 bases; J trimming: 7 bases; junction bases outside the gene matches: 8. The CDR3 contains 17 residues. Germline V gives CDR1 LGHNA, CDR2 YSLEER. The CDR3 bases are TGCGCCAGCAGCCAAGATGGGGTAGCGGGGGGGCGTAATGAGCAGTTCTTC. Residues: CASSQDGVAGGRNEQFF.

The gene calls are TRBV6-5 and TRBJ2-1; 7 nucleotides line up with TRBD2. This CDR3 is 15 amino acids long. CDR1 and CDR2 from the germline V gene are MNHEY and SVGAGI. After removal of 11 bases from V and 7 bases from J, the junction contained 17 bases not matched to a gene. CDR3 nucleotides: TGTGCCGCCAAACAGAGCGGGGCCGGAATGAATGAGCAGTTCTTC. Its translation is CAAKQSGAGMNEQFF.

The chain joins TRBV28 to TRBJ1-1; D ambiguous. Per germline, CDR1 MDHEN and CDR2 SYDVKM. The CDR3 sequence is 13 residues long. V dropped 5 bases and J dropped 0 bases, with 7 bases sitting between them. CDR3 protein: CASSPLVNTEAFF. In DNA form, the CDR3 reads TGTGCCAGCAGTCCCCTGGTGAACACTGAAGCTTTCTTT.

The gene calls are TRBV6-6 and TRBJ1-5; 8 bases fit TRBD1. CDR3 length equals 16 residues. Germline CDR1 and CDR2: MNHNY and SVGAGI (reference sequence). Trimming at V came to 6 bases and at J to 6 bases, leaving 13 bases not matched to a gene. The CDR3 DNA sequence: TGTGCCAGCAGCCCAAACAGGGGGGTCTTTAGTCAGCCCCAGCATTTT. Translating it yields CASSPNRGVFSQPQHF.

The chain recombines TRBV28 with TRBJ1-1; D is uncertain. The CDR3 covers 14 residues. Trimming removed 3 bases at V and 0 bases at J, with 8 bases between. Looked up from germline, CDR1 is MDHEN and CDR2 is SYDVKM. The chain's CDR3 is CASSFRLMNTEAFF. CDR3 bases: TGTGCCAGCAGTTTCAGGTTAATGAACACTGAAGCTTTCTTT.

The V call is TRBV28, the J call TRBJ2-5, with D possibly TRBD2 on 7 matching bases. The germline CDR1 and CDR2 sequences are MDHEN and SYDVKM. With 8 bases removed from V and 4 bases from J, the gap between germline ends came to 23 bases. The CDR3 loop spans 16 amino acids. The CDR3 DNA follows: TGTGCCAGCGGTTCGGGCGGGGAGGGGGTTGGAGAGACCCAGTACTTC. This gives the protein CASGSGGEGVGETQYF.

This chain uses TRBV2 with TRBJ1-3, with D unclear. V gave up 8 bases and J gave up 0 bases, with 11 bases separating them. CDR3 length: 14 residues. Germline CDR1 SNHLY, CDR2 FYNNEI. The CDR3 loop is CASRHVPSGNTIYF. In DNA, the CDR3 is TGTGCCAGCCGTCATGTGCCCTCTGGAAACACCATATATTTT. Drawing the rest from reference TRBV2 and TRBJ1-3, the complete variable domain is EPEVTQTPSHQVTQMGQEVILRCVPISNHLYFYWYRQILGQKVEFLVSFYNNEISEKSEIFDDQFSVERPDGSNFTLKIRSTKLEDSAMYFCASRHVPSGNTIYFGEGSWLTVV.

The J gene is TRBJ2-3, the V gene TRBV5-8; D not resolved. The CDR3 loop spans 11 amino acids. CDR1 is SGHTS and CDR2 is YDEGEE in the germline V gene. With 2 bases removed from V and 6 bases from J, the gap between germline ends came to 4 bases. The CDR3: CASSFLDTQYF. DNA of the CDR3: TGTGCCAGCAGCTTTTTGGATACGCAGTATTTT.

The V gene is TRBV27, the J gene TRBJ1-6, with 8 bases identical to TRBD1. V shed 5 bases and J 8 bases; nucleotides not matched to a gene: 5. There are 14 residues in the CDR3. Germline loops: CDR1 MNHEY, CDR2 SMNVEV (reference sequence). CDR3 in amino acids: CASSLQGADSPLHF. Here the CDR3 DNA reads TGTGCCAGCAGTCTCCAGGGGGCCGATTCACCCCTCCACTTT.

This chain links TRBV6-5 with TRBJ1-2; 7 bases align to TRBD1. The germline gives CDR1 MNHEY, CDR2 SVGAGI. V lost 6 bases and J lost 8; bases outside the gene matches: 6. The CDR3 is made up of 12 amino acids. DNA for the CDR3: TGTGCCAGCAGCGGGACAGCTGGCGGCTACACCTTC. Its protein is CASSGTAGGYTF.

The chain couples TRBV11-2 to TRBJ2-3; a possible D gene is TRBD2 (5 bases). Germline CDR1 is SGHAT and CDR2 is FQNNGV. V lost 0 bases and J 1 base, leaving 8 bases between the germline ends. This CDR3 is built from 15 residues. The CDR3 coding sequence is TGTGCCAGCAGCTTAGATGGGAGAGGCACAGATACGCAGTATTTT. It specifies CASSLDGRGTDTQYF.

The chain employs TRBV15 and TRBJ2-1; D remains ambiguous. Germline CDR1 is LNHNV and CDR2 is YYDKDF (reference sequence). V was shortened by 3 bases and J by 9 bases, with 12 bases between the two germline ends. The CDR3 has 13 residues. CDR3 residues: CATSSRFEPEQFF. CDR3 bases: TGTGCCACCAGCAGCAGGTTCGAGCCTGAGCAGTTCTTC.

The chain carries TRBV28 and TRBJ2-3; D is perhaps TRBD1 (5 bases). CDR1 and CDR2 from the germline V gene are MDHEN and SYDVKM. The CDR3 contains 14 residues. V lost 2 bases, J lost 6 bases, and 12 bases lay in between. CDR3 amino acids: CASSLQGVGDTQYF. The CDR3 bases are TGTGCCAGCAGTTTACAGGGTGTAGGGGATACGCAGTATTTT. The full variable domain, in which reference TRBV28 and TRBJ2-3 provide the parts outside the CDR3, is DVKVTQSSRYLVKRTGEKVFLECVQDMDHENMFWYRQDPGLGLRLIYFSYDVKMKEKGDIPEGYSVSREKKERFSLILESASTNQTSMYLCASSLQGVGDTQYFGPGTRLTVL.

The chain is built from TRBV7-9 and TRBJ2-7; D ambiguous. V lost 4 bases to trimming and J lost 1 base, with 8 bases between them. This CDR3 contains 13 residues. In germline, CDR1 is SEHNR, CDR2 FQNEAQ (reference sequence). The CDR3 here is CASSSLYSYEQYF. DNA for the CDR3: TGTGCCAGCAGCTCCCTCTATTCCTACGAGCAGTACTTC. The variable domain in full, completed from reference TRBV7-9 and TRBJ2-7, reads DTGVSQNPRHKITKRGQNVTFRCDPISEHNRLYWYRQTLGQGPEFLTYFQNEAQLEKSRLLSDRFSAERPKGSFSTLEIQRTEQGDSAMYLCASSSLYSYEQYFGPGTRLTVT.

The chain carries TRBV27 and TRBJ2-1, with D hard to call. This CDR3 region has 15 residues. The germline gives CDR1 MNHEY, CDR2 SMNVEV (reference sequence). Trimming left V 8 bases short and J 12 bases short, with 26 bases between. In DNA, the CDR3 is TGTGCCAGCCAGACTCTGCCGGCGCTCCCAGTCGGGCAGTTCTTC. Translation: CASQTLPALPVGQFF.

As DNA, the CDR3 is TGTGCCAGCAGTTATGGCGCAGGGGGAACCTACGAGCAGTACTTC. Protein sequence: CASSYGAGGTYEQYF. This sequence joins TRBV6-5 and TRBJ2-7; 7 bases agree with TRBD1. Trimming removed 3 bases from V and 2 bases from J; junction bases left unmatched: 7. The CDR3 is 15 residues long. Per germline, CDR1 MNHEY and CDR2 SVGAGI.